The present T cell receptor (beta chain) was sequenced within a study of blood T cell repertoires in COVID-19. Overall study context: Acute and convalescent COVID-19 samples came from the United States, Italy and Spain. T cells, B-cell-depleted T cells, or PBMCs supplied cDNA or gDNA.

Generated by immunoSEQ multiplex PCR, the TCRdb table keeps only in-frame clones and is missing some. Of 8,500 to 10,000 clones detected, more than 90% appear once; the ten largest clones hold around 4%. The CDR3 spans 16 residues. This chain connects TRBV21-1 to TRBJ2-7; the listed D gene, TRBD2, was not tested against the DNA. TRBV21-1 is noted as a pseudogene. The sequence derives from a woman aged 45-65 years with active COVID-19. Material: peripheral blood. This CDR3 reads CASSPRPSAQNYEQYF. The DNA for the CDR3 is TGTGCCAGCAGCCCCCGCCCCTCAGCGCAAAACTACGAGCAGTACTTC.